The sequence of this T cell receptor beta chain was determined in a study of regulatory T cells in long-lasting Graves disease. V was clipped by 7 bases and J by 2 bases, with 8 bases between them. This CDR3 comprises 12 residues. With iRepertoire HTBI primers and Arm-PCR of CDR3 regions, TCR beta libraries were built. Each CDR3 protein gets one entry after TCRdb re-called the multiplex PCR reads with MiXCR. The data contain about 660,000 distinct CDR3 sequences, about 30% of them singletons. Time point specified: persistent/refractory GD, antithyroid drugs over 5 years with positive TRAb. RNA isolated from PBMCs was used to make the TCR library.

Sequenced material: peripheral blood mononuclear cells (PBMCs), taken when the disease was refractory, from a patient treated with antithyroid drugs. The rearrangement links TRBV12-3 or TRBV12-4 to TRBJ1-2; D is ambiguous. The source of this sequence is a female donor with Graves disease. The CDR3 DNA follows: TGTGCCAGCAACCAGGAAAACTATGGCTACACCTTC. Amino acids: CASNQENYGYTF.